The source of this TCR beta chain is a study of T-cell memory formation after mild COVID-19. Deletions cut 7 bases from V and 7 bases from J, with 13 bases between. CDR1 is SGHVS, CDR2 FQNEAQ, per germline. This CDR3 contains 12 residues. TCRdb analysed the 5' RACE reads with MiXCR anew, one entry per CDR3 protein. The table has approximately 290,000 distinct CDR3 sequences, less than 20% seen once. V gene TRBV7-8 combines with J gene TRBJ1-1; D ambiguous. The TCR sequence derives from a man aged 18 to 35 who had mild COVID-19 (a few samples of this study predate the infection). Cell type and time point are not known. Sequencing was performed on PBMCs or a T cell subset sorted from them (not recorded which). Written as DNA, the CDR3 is TGTGCCAGCACTTTCATGGGCCTTGAAGCTTTCTTT. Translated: CASTFMGLEAFF.